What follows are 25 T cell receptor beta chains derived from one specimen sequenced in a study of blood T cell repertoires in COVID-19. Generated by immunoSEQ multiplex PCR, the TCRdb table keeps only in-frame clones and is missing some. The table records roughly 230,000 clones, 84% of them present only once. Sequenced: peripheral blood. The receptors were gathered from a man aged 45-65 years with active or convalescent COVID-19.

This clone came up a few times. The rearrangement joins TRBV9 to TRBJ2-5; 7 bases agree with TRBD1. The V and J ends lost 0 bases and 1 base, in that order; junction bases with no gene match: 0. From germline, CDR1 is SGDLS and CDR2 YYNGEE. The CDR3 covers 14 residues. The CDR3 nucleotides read TGTGCCAGCAGCGTAGGGGACAGCCAAGAGACCCAGTACTTC. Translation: CASSVGDSQETQYF.

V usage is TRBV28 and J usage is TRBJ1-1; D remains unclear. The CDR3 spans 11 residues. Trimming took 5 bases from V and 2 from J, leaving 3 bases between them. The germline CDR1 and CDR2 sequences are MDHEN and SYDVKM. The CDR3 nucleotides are TGTGCCAGCAGTACAAACACTGAAGCTTTCTTT. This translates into CASSTNTEAFF.

Here the CDR3 DNA reads TGTGCCAGCAGCCATCCCGGACAGGGGTCTCTAAATAGCAATCAGCCCCAGCATTTT. It encodes CASSHPGQGSLNSNQPQHF. The J gene is TRBJ1-5, the V gene TRBV4-2; TRBD1 matches at 9 bases. Trimming took 3 bases from V and 0 from J; bases not matched to a gene: 12. The CDR3 spans 19 residues. Germline CDR1 LGHNA, CDR2 YNFKEQ.

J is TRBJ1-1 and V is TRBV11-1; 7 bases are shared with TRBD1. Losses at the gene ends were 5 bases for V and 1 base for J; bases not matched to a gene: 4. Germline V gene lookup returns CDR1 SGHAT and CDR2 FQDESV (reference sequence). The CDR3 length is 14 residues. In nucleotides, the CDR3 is TGTGCCAGCAGCAAAGACAGGGCGAACACTGAAGCTTTCTTT. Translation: CASSKDRANTEAFF.

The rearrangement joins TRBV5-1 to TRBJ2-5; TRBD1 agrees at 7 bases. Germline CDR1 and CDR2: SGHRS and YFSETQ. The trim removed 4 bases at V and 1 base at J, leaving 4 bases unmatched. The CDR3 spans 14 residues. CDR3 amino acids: CASSRQGGQETQYF. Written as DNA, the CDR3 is TGCGCCAGCAGCCGACAGGGTGGCCAAGAGACCCAGTACTTC.

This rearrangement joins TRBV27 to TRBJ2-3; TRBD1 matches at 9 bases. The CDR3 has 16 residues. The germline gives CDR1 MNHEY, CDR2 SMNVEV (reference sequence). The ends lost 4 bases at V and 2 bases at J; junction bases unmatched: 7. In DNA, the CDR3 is TGTGCCAGCAGTTCCCCGGGACAGGGCCTCACAGATACGCAGTATTTT. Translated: CASSSPGQGLTDTQYF.

The CDR3, as DNA: TGCGCCAGCACTCAGTCTGGGACAGGGAACACTGAAGCTTTCTTT. Translating it yields CASTQSGTGNTEAFF. This sequence joins TRBV5-1 and TRBJ1-1; 8 bases are shared with TRBD1. The CDR3 runs to 15 residues. CDR1 and CDR2 (germline): SGHRS, YFSETQ. The ends lost 6 bases at V and 1 base at J; junction bases unmatched: 8.

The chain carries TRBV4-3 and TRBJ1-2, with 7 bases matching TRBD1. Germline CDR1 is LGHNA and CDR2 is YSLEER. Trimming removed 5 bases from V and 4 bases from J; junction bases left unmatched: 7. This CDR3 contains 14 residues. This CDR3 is CASSTRQGPYGYTF. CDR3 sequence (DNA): TGCGCCAGCAGCACACGACAGGGTCCCTATGGCTACACCTTC.

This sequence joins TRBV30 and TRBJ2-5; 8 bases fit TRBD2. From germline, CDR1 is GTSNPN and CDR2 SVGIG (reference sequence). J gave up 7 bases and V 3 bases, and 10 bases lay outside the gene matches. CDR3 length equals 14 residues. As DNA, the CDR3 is TGTGCCTGGAGACCGGGGGGGTCCCCTGGGACCCAGTACTTC. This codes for CAWRPGGSPGTQYF.

CDR3 protein: CATSDPGRGNEQFF. DNA of the CDR3: TGTGCCACCAGTGATCCCGGACGGGGCAATGAGCAGTTCTTC. This sequence joins TRBV24-1 and TRBJ2-1, with D tentatively TRBD2 (5 bases). CDR1 is KGHDR and CDR2 is SFDVKD in the germline V gene. Trimming shortened V by 3 bases and J by 6 bases, and 11 bases separated the two germline ends. The CDR3 extends over 14 amino acids.

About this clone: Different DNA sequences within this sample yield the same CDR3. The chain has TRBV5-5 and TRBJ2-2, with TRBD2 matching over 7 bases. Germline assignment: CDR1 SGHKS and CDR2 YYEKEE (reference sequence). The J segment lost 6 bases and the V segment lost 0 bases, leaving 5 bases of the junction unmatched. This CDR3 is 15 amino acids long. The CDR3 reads CASSLAGGRAGELFF. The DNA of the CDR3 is TGTGCCAGCAGCTTGGCGGGGGGTCGGGCCGGGGAGCTGTTTTTT. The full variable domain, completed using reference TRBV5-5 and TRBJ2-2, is DAGVTQSPTHLIKTRGQQVTLRCSPISGHKSVSWYQQVLGQGPQFIFQYYEKEERGRGNFPDRFSARQFPNYSSELNVNALLLGDSALYLCASSLAGGRAGELFFGEGSRLTVL.

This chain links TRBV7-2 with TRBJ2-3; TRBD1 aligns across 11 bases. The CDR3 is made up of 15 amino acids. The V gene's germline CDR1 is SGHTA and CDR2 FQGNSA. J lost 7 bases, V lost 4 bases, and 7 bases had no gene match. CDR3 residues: CASSSSGTGGYTQYF. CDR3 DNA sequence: TGTGCCAGCAGCTCATCCGGGACAGGGGGTTATACGCAGTATTTT.

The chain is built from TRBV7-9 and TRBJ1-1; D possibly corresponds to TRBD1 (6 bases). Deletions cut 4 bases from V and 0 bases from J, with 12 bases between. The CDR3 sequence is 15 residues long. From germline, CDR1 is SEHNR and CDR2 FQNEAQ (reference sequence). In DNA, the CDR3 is TGTGCCAGCAGCTCCGGTTGGGGGCTGAACACTGAAGCTTTCTTT. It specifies CASSSGWGLNTEAFF. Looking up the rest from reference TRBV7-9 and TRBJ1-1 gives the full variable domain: DTGVSQNPRHKITKRGQNVTFRCDPISEHNRLYWYRQTLGQGPEFLTYFQNEAQLEKSRLLSDRFSAERPKGSFSTLEIQRTEQGDSAMYLCASSSGWGLNTEAFFGQGTRLTVV.

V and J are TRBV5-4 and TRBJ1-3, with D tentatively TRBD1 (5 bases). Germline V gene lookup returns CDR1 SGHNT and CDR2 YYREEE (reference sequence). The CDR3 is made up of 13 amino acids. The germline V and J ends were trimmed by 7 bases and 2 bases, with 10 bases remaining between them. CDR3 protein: CASGTFAGNTIYF. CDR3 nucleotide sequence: TGTGCCAGCGGGACTTTTGCTGGAAACACCATATATTTT.

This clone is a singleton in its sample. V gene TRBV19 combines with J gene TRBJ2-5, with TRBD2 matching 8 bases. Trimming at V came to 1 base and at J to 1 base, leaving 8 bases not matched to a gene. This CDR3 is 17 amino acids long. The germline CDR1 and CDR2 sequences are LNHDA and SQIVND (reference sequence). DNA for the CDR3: TGTGCCAGTAGTATAGGCCTACCCACTAGCGGCCAAGAGACCCAGTACTTC. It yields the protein CASSIGLPTSGQETQYF.

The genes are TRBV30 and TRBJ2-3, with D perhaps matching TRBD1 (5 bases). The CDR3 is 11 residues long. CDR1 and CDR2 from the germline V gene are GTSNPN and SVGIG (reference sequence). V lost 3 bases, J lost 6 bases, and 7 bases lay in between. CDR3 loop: CAWRTADTQYF. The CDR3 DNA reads TGTGCCTGGAGGACAGCGGATACGCAGTATTTT.

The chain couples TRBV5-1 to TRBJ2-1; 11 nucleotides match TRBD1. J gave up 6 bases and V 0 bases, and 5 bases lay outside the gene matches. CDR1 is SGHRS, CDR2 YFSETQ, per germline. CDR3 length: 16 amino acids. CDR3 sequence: CASSLGTGGHRNEQFF. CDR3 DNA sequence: TGCGCCAGCAGCTTGGGGACAGGGGGCCACCGCAATGAGCAGTTCTTC.

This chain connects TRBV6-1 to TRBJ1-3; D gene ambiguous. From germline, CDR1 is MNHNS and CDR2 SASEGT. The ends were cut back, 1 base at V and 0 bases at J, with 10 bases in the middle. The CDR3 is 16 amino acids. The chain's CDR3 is CASSEGRGISGNTIYF. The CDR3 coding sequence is TGTGCCAGCAGTGAAGGGCGCGGCATCTCTGGAAACACCATATATTTT.

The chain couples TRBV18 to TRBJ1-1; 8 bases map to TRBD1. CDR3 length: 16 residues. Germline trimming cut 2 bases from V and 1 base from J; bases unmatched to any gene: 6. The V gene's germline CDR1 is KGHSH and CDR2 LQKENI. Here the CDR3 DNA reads TGTGCCAGCTCACCATTACAGGGGGTGAAGAACACTGAAGCTTTCTTT. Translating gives CASSPLQGVKNTEAFF. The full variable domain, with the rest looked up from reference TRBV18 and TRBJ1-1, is NAGVMQNPRHLVRRRGQEARLRCSPMKGHSHVYWYRQLPEEGLKFMVYLQKENIIDESGMPKERFSAEFPKEGPSILRIQQVVRGDSAAYFCASSPLQGVKNTEAFFGQGTRLTVV.

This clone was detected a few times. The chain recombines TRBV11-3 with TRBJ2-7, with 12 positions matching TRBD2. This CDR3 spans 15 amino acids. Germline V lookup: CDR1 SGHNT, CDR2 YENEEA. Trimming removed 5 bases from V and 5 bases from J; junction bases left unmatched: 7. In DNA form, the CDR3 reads TGTGCCAGCAGCCCAAGTGGACTAGCGGGGAACGAGCAGTACTTC. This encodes CASSPSGLAGNEQYF. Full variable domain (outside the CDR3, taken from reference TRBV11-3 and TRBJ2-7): EAGVVQSPRYKIIEKKQPVAFWCNPISGHNTLYWYLQNLGQGPELLIRYENEEAVDDSQLPKDRFSAERLKGVDSTLKIQPAELGDSAVYLCASSPSGLAGNEQYFGPGTRLTVT.

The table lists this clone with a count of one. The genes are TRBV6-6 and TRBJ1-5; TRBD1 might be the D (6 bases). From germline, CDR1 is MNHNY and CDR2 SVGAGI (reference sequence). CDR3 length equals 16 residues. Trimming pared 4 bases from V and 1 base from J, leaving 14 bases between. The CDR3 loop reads CASSSLQGVSNQPQHF. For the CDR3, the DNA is TGTGCCAGCAGTTCCCTACAGGGAGTCAGCAATCAGCCCCAGCATTTT.

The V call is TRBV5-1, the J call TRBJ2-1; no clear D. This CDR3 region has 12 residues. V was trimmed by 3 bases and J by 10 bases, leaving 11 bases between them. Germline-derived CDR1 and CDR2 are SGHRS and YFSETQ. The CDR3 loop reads CASSSTAKEQFF. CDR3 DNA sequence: TGCGCCAGCAGCTCGACTGCTAAAGAGCAGTTCTTC.

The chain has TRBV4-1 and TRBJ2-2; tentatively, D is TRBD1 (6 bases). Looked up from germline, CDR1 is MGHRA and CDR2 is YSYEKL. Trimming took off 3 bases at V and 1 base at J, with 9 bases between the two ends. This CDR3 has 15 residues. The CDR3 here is CASSQKQGNTGELFF. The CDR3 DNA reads TGCGCCAGCAGCCAGAAACAGGGGAACACCGGGGAGCTGTTTTTT.

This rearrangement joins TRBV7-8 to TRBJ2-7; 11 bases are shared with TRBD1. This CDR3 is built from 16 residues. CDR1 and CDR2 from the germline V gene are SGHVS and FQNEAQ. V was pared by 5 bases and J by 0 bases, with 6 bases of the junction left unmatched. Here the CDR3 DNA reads TGTGCCAGCAGCCCTAGCGGACAGGGGGCCTCCTACGAGCAGTACTTC. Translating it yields CASSPSGQGASYEQYF. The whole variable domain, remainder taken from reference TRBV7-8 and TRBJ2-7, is GAGVSQSPRYKVAKRGQDVALRCDPISGHVSLFWYQQALGQGPEFLTYFQNEAQLDKSGLPSDRFFAERPEGSVSTLKIQRTQQEDSAVYLCASSPSGQGASYEQYFGPGTRLTVT.

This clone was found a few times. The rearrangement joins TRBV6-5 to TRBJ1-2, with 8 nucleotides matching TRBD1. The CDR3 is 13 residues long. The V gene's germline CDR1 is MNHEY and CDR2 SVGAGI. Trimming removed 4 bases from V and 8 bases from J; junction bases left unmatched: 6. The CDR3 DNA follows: TGTGCCAGCAGTTCGGGCAGGGGGCAAGGCTACACCTTC. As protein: CASSSGRGQGYTF.